Described below is a single TCR beta chain sequence and its context. Its cognate antigen is unknown. A second PCR of 7 to 11 cycles used a sample-barcoded 5' primer and a J-beta primer mix. TCRdb reprocessed the 5' RACE reads with MiXCR, giving one entry per CDR3 protein. The sample records hundreds of thousands of distinct CDR3 sequences, approximately 48% being singletons. The data derive from a study of blood T cells in healthy people across ages. General study results and limits: Getting older went along with TCR beta diversity per million T cells dropping roughly linearly. Strongly correlated with naive T cell percentage was TCR beta diversity.

Trimming took 6 bases from V and 11 from J, leaving 18 bases between them. The CDR3 covers 13 residues. The source material was blood. The sequence was obtained from a man in his 60s in good health. The chain uses TRBV12-3 or TRBV12-4 and TRBJ2-3; D is possibly TRBD1 (5 bases). This CDR3 is CASSRVSADVQYF. CDR3 bases: TGTGCCAGCAGCAGGGTGAGCGCAGATGTGCAGTATTTT.